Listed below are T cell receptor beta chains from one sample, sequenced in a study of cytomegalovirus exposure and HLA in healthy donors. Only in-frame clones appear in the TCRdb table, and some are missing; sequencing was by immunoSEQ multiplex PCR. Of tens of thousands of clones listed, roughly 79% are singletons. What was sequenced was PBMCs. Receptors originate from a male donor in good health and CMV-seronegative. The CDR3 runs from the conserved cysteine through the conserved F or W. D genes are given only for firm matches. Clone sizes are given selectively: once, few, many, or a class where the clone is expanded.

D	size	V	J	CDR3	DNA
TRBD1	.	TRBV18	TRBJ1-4	CASSPTRQGAGEKLFF	TGTGCCAGCTCACCGACGAGACAGGGGGCCGGTGAAAAACTGTTTTTT
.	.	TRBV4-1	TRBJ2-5	CASSQVSSGGSETQYF	TGCGCCAGCAGCCAAGTCAGTTCAGGGGGGTCGGAGACCCAGTACTTC
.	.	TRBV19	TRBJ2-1	CASSITGGVYNEQFF	TGTGCCAGTAGTATCACAGGGGGGGTATACAATGAGCAGTTCTTC
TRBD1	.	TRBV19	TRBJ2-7	CASSTPRGQVYEQYF	TGTGCCAGTAGTACTCCACGGGGACAGGTTTACGAGCAGTACTTC
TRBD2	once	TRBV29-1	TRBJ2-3	CSVGTSRNTQYF	TGCAGCGTTGGGACTAGCCGAAATACGCAGTATTTT
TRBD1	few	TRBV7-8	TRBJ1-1	CASSGYRGATEAFF	TGTGCCAGCAGCGGGTACAGGGGGGCCACTGAAGCTTTCTTT
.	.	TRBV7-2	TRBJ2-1	CASSLVGNEQFF	TGTGCCAGCAGCTTAGTCGGCAATGAGCAGTTCTTC
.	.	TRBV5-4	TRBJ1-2	CASSFGGENGYTF	TGTGCCAGCAGCTTTGGTGGGGAGAATGGCTACACCTTC
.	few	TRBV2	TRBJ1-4	CASRNSWGQGRGNEKLFF	TGTGCCAGCAGGAACAGTTGGGGACAAGGGCGTGGTAATGAAAAACTGTTTTTT
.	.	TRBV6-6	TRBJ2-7	CASSFPLLLEQYF	TGTGCCAGCAGTTTTCCCCTATTACTCGAGCAGTACTTC
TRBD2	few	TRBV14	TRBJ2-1	CASSLGLGGYEQFF	TGTGCCAGCAGCCTGGGACTAGGAGGGTATGAGCAGTTCTTC